A selection of T cell receptor beta chains follows, all from one sample in a study of Graves' ophthalmopathy and Graves' hyperthyroidism. TCRdb reprocessed the multiplex PCR reads with MiXCR, giving one entry per CDR3 protein. Among about 740,000 distinct CDR3 sequences listed, roughly 40% were seen once. The sample comprised peripheral blood. The receptor source for this set is an adult man with Graves' ophthalmopathy. Each CDR3 is given without its conserved first and last residue. Only some rows state a clone size, as once, few, many or a class for expanded clones.

cdr3_aa j_call v_call clone_size
ATSRDQGRGADTQY TRBJ2-3 TRBV15 few
ASSRTTANTEAF TRBJ1-1 TRBV5-1 few
ASSFSDRVETQY TRBJ2-5 TRBV5-4 NA
ASSLAWAGANVLT TRBJ2-6 TRBV7-8 many
SGGDVGAEKLF TRBJ1-4 TRBV29-1 NA
ATSRGTLGEGYT TRBJ1-2 TRBV15 many
SGSGGSYGYT TRBJ1-2 TRBV29-1 NA
ASSLSGEPQH TRBJ1-5 TRBV24-1 few
ASSSMPGQQETQY TRBJ2-5 TRBV7-9 few
ASSFTGGVYGYT TRBJ1-2 TRBV7-9 NA
ASSIDLWVSGANVLT TRBJ2-6 TRBV19 few
ASSLAAGFSAGETQY TRBJ2-5 TRBV7-2 NA